One and the same sample provided the 18 T cell receptor beta chains below, sequenced in a study of blood T cell repertoires in COVID-19. TCRdb keeps only in-frame clones here, not all; method: immunoSEQ multiplex PCR. The sample records about 99,000 clones, 87% being singletons. The sequencing input was peripheral blood. All receptors come from a man over 45 in a cohort sampled during active COVID-19.

The chain has TRBV5-1 and TRBJ1-4; the D is unclear. With 1 base removed from V and 0 bases from J, the gap between germline ends came to 7 bases. The CDR3 is 15 residues long. The germline V gene has CDR1 SGHRS and CDR2 YFSETQ. CDR3 in amino acids: CASSLISATNEKLFF. CDR3 DNA sequence: TGCGCCAGCAGCTTGATTTCTGCAACTAATGAAAAACTGTTTTTT.

The table lists this clone with a count of one. The rearrangement links TRBV18 to TRBJ1-5; D uncertain. Germline V CDR1 and CDR2: KGHSH, LQKENI. The CDR3 totals 14 residues. Trimming removed 2 bases from V and 4 bases from J, with 9 bases in between. The CDR3 nucleotides read TGTGCCAGCTCACCAAAGTTTCAGAATCAGCCCCAGCATTTT. Its translation: CASSPKFQNQPQHF.

This chain joins TRBV7-9 and TRBJ2-7, with a weak D call TRBD2 (6 bases). CDR1 and CDR2 from the germline V gene are SEHNR and FQNEAQ (reference sequence). Trimming stripped 5 bases from V and 3 bases from J, with 14 bases between. The CDR3 spans 14 residues. The CDR3 here is CASSGSAGSYEQYF. CDR3 bases: TGTGCCAGCAGCGGATCTGCGGGGAGCTACGAGCAGTACTTC.

J is TRBJ2-3 and V is TRBV5-8, with 7 bases matching TRBD2. Germline V gene lookup returns CDR1 SGHTS and CDR2 YDEGEE. The V segment lost 6 bases and the J segment 4 bases; nucleotides outside the gene matches: 11. The CDR3 contains 15 residues. The CDR3 nucleotides read TGTGCCAGCACTCAGGGAGTGGGGGGGGCAGATACGCAGTATTTT. This encodes CASTQGVGGADTQYF.

V is TRBV27 and J is TRBJ1-2; 12 bases match TRBD1. Trimming at V came to 5 bases and at J to 8 bases, leaving 9 bases not matched to a gene. The germline CDR1 and CDR2 sequences are MNHEY and SMNVEV (reference sequence). CDR3 length: 15 residues. The CDR3 sequence is CASSITGQGAGGYTF. The CDR3 region has the DNA TGTGCCAGCAGTATCACGGGACAGGGGGCGGGAGGCTACACCTTC.

This chain connects TRBV6-5 to TRBJ2-7, with 10 bases fitting TRBD1. The length of the CDR3 is 15 residues. Germline loops: CDR1 MNHEY, CDR2 SVGAGI. Trimming removed 7 bases from V and 2 bases from J; junction bases left unmatched: 8. CDR3 nucleotide sequence: TGTGCCAGCACCGCGGGACAGGGGCACCCCTACGAGCAGTACGTC. Translated: CASTAGQGHPYEQYV.

The chain combines TRBV20-1 with TRBJ2-7; D gene ambiguous. This CDR3 is 14 amino acids long. Between the trimmed V and J ends, which lost 3 bases and 3 bases, there was a span of 15 bases. CDR1 DFQATT and CDR2 SNEGSKA come from the germline V gene (reference sequence). The CDR3 sequence is CSASSRVSIYEQYF. DNA for the CDR3: TGCAGTGCTAGTTCACGGGTTTCGATCTACGAGCAGTACTTC.

Comments on this clone: At one of its ends the junction is not consistent with the germline gene, which may arise from a read error. V is TRBV7-7 and J is TRBJ2-5; 12 bases agree with TRBD2. The germline gives CDR1 SSHAT, CDR2 FNYEAQ (reference sequence). The CDR3 totals 16 residues. DNA of the CDR3: TGTGCTAGCAGCTTGGCTAGCGGGGGGGGACAAGAGACCCAGTACTTC. Translating gives CASSLASGGGQETQYF.

This rearrangement joins TRBV6-5 to TRBJ2-1; TRBD2 matches 7 bases. From germline, CDR1 is MNHEY and CDR2 SVGAGI. The CDR3 is made up of 13 amino acids. The V gene end was trimmed by 4 bases and the J gene end by 8 bases; junction bases not matched to a gene: 5. CDR3 coding DNA: TGTGCCAGCAGTTCGACTGGGAGGGATGAGCAGTTCTTC. Encoded protein: CASSSTGRDEQFF.

The chain carries TRBV9 and TRBJ1-1; D remains ambiguous. Germline CDR1 and CDR2: SGDLS and YYNGEE. CDR3 length: 15 amino acids. Trimming shortened V by 0 bases and J by 0 bases, and 9 bases separated the two germline ends. CDR3 protein: CASSVASNMNTEAFF. CDR3 DNA: TGTGCCAGCAGCGTAGCATCGAACATGAACACTGAAGCTTTCTTT.

J is TRBJ2-5 and V is TRBV7-2; D is perhaps TRBD2 (7 bases). Trimming cost V 5 bases and J 4 bases, with 14 bases left between them. CDR3 length: 14 amino acids. The V gene's germline CDR1 is SGHTA and CDR2 FQGNSA. Here the CDR3 DNA reads TGTGCCAGCAGCACTAGGGGGGGTCGAGAGACCCAGTACTTC. Its protein is CASSTRGGRETQYF.

V is TRBV21-1 and J is TRBJ2-3; the table's D call of TRBD2 was not tested on the DNA. TRBV21-1 is a documented pseudogene. CDR3 length equals 15 residues. This chain's CDR3 is CASSKVWRSTNTQYF. CDR3 nucleotide sequence: TGTGCCAGCAGCAAAGTATGGAGGAGCACAAATACGCAGTATTTT.

This chain uses TRBV6-5 with TRBJ1-1; D unresolved. Trimming pared 7 bases from V and 4 bases from J, leaving 10 bases between. This CDR3 is built from 12 residues. Germline-derived CDR1 and CDR2 are MNHEY and SVGAGI. The CDR3 nucleotides read TGTGCCAGCACCCCTAGGCCCACTGAAGCTTTCTTT. This encodes CASTPRPTEAFF.

V gene TRBV20-1 combines with J gene TRBJ2-1; D gene unclear. Germline V gene sequence: CDR1 DFQATT, CDR2 SNEGSKA (reference sequence). The V end lost 3 bases, the J end lost 5 bases, and 14 bases lay between the germline ends. This CDR3 has 14 amino acids. The DNA for the CDR3 is TGCAGTGCTAGTCAGGCTGGCAGCAACAATGAGCAGTTCTTC. Encoded protein: CSASQAGSNNEQFF.

This clone appeared a single time. This rearrangement joins TRBV23-1 to TRBJ1-1; D is possibly TRBD1 (6 bases). TRBV23-1 is an open reading frame whose function is uncertain. The CDR3 is 13 amino acids. Trimming took 5 bases from V and 0 from J, leaving 7 bases between them. For the CDR3, the DNA is TGCGCCAGCAGTGGACAGATGAACACTGAAGCTTTCTTT. This translates into CASSGQMNTEAFF.

The V gene is TRBV19, the J gene TRBJ2-5; 8 bases map to TRBD1. After removal of 5 bases from V and 4 bases from J, the junction contained 6 bases not matched to a gene. The CDR3 sequence is 14 residues long. Germline values: CDR1 LNHDA, CDR2 SQIVND (reference sequence). The DNA of the CDR3 is TGTGCCAGTAGTTTCAGGGGGCGGGGAGAGACCCAGTACTTC. Its translation is CASSFRGRGETQYF.

With regard to this clone: Other DNA sequences from this sample encode an identical CDR3 as well. The rearrangement uses TRBV6-1 and TRBJ1-2; D is undetermined. This CDR3 comprises 14 residues. V shed 0 bases and J shed 1 base, with 6 bases lying between them. Germline V gene lookup returns CDR1 MNHNS and CDR2 SASEGT. DNA for the CDR3: TGTGCCAGCAGTGAAGCAGGAGTTAACTATGGCTACACCTTC. Residues: CASSEAGVNYGYTF.

The rearrangement links TRBV19 to TRBJ1-2; D not certain. Germline V lookup: CDR1 LNHDA, CDR2 SQIVND (reference sequence). The length of the CDR3 is 16 residues. Trimming took off 6 bases at V and 1 base at J, with 18 bases between the two ends. DNA of the CDR3: TGTGCCAGTAGCTTACAGCCAACGCCCCGTAACTATGGCTACACCTTC. It encodes CASSLQPTPRNYGYTF.